The T cell receptor beta chain described here comes from a study of regulatory T cells in long-lasting Graves disease. Study-wide points: Authors noted too few samples as a limitation.

V was pared by 7 bases and J by 2 bases, with 6 bases of the junction left unmatched. Germline CDR1 reads KGHDR; CDR2 reads SFDVKD. The CDR3 is made up of 15 amino acids. This clonotype was counted a few times. Its antigen is currently unknown. With iRepertoire HTBI primers and Arm-PCR of CDR3 regions, TCR beta libraries were built. In TCRdb, the multiplex PCR reads were re-called with MiXCR into one record per CDR3 protein. Of 600,000 to 650,000 distinct CDR3 sequences in the sample, about 15% were seen once. Time point given: newly diagnosed GD, antithyroid drugs for less than 3 months. Isolated PBMC RNA provided the starting material for the TCR library. The same specimen was also included in a second study, on T cells in Graves' hyperthyroidism and ophthalmopathy. From that study: Thyroid ultrasound and orbital computed tomography, with clinical symptoms and serum thyroxine and TRAb, informed diagnoses.

This clonotype originated in a woman in her thirties with Graves disease. The V and J genes are TRBV24-1 and TRBJ2-2; 7 nucleotides line up with TRBD1. The material sequenced was peripheral blood mononuclear cells (PBMCs), taken at new diagnosis, from a patient treated with antithyroid drugs. The CDR3 coding sequence is TGTGCCACCAGGCCCGGGACAGCCAACACCGGGGAGCTGTTTTTT. This codes for CATRPGTANTGELFF.